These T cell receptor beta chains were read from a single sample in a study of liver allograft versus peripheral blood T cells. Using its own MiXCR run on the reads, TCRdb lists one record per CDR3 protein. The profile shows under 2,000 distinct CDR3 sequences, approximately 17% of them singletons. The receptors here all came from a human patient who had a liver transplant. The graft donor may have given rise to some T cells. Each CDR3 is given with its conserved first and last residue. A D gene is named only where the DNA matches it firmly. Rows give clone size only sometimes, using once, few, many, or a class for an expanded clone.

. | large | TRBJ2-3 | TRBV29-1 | CSAGENTQYF | TGCAGCGCGGGAGAGAATACGCAGTATTTT
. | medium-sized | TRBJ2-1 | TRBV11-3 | CASSLVYGVENEQFF | TGTGCCAGCAGCTTAGTATACGGGGTTGAGAATGAGCAGTTCTTC
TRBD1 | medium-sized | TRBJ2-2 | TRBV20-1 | CSARVTGRETGELFF | TGCAGTGCTAGAGTGACAGGGCGAGAGACCGGGGAGCTGTTTTTT
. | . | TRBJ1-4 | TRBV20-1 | CSARAGTLAEKLFF | TGCAGTGCTAGGGCCGGGACTTTGGCAGAAAAACTGTTTTTT
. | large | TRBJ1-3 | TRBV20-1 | CSASVGGSGNTIYF | TGCAGTGCTAGCGTCGGCGGCTCTGGAAACACCATATATTTT
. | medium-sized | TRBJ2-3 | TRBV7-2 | CASSLTITGVWGEDTQYF | TGTGCCAGCAGCTTAACTATCACGGGGGTCTGGGGAGAAGATACGCAGTATTTT
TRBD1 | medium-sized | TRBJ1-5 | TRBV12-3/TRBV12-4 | CASSLLTGAQHF | TGTGCCAGCAGTCTATTGACAGGGGCCCAGCATTTT
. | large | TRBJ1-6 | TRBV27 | CASSYFGGGAGNSPLHF | TGTGCCAGCAGTTACTTCGGAGGGGGGGCAGGGAATTCACCCCTCCACTTT
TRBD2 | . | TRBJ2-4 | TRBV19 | CASSPGTSGGRDIQYF | TGTGCCAGTAGCCCCGGGACTAGCGGGGGCCGGGACATTCAGTACTTC
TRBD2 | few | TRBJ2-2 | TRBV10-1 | CASSESGGTGELFF | TGCGCCAGCAGTGAGTCGGGGGGGACCGGGGAGCTGTTTTTT
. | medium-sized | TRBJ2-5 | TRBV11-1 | CASSLAGVETQYF | TGTGCCAGCAGCTTAGCAGGGGTCGAGACCCAGTACTTC
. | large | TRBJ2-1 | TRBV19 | CASSIATASSYNEQFF | TGTGCCAGTAGTATAGCTACAGCGAGCTCCTACAATGAGCAGTTCTTC
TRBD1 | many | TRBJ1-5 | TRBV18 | CASSADRGTSQPQHF | TGTGCCAGCTCCGCGGACAGGGGGACGAGTCAGCCCCAGCATTTT
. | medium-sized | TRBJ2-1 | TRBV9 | CASSIQGNSYNEQFF | TGTGCCAGCAGCATACAGGGAAACTCCTACAATGAGCAGTTCTTC
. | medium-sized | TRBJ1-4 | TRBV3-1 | CASSTRIIGQLNEKLFF | TGTGCCAGCAGCACGAGGATAATTGGCCAGCTGAATGAAAAACTGTTTTTT
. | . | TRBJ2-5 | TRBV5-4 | CASSLGGVQETQYF | TGTGCCAGCAGCTTGGGGGGGGTACAAGAGACCCAGTACTTC
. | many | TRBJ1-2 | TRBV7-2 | CASSLGWASGYTF | TGTGCCAGCAGCTTGGGGTGGGCCTCCGGCTACACCTTC
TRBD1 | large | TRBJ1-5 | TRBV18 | CASSGQGTGRVDQPQHF | TGTGCCAGCTCAGGACAGGGAACTGGACGGGTTGATCAGCCCCAGCATTTT
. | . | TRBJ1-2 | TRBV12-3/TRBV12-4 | CASSLRGLGYTF | TGTGCCAGCAGTTTACGGGGGCTTGGCTACACCTTC
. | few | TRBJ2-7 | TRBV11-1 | CASSYGGEQYF | TGTGCCAGCAGCTACGGGGGCGAGCAGTACTTC
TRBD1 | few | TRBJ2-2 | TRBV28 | CASSLIGGQGRSGELFF | TGTGCCAGCAGTTTAATCGGGGGACAGGGTAGATCCGGGGAGCTGTTTTTT
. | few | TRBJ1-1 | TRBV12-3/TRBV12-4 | CASTREGSTEAFF | TGTGCCAGCACTAGGGAGGGGAGCACTGAAGCTTTCTTT
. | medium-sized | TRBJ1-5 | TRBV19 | CASTSTGSNQPQHF | TGTGCCAGTACCTCTACAGGGAGCAATCAGCCCCAGCATTTT
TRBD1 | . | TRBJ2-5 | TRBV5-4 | CASSLSAGTGGRETQYF | TGTGCCAGCAGCTTGTCAGCCGGGACAGGGGGCCGAGAGACCCAGTACTTC
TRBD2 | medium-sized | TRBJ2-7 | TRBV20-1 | CSARSPAGLSYEQYF | TGCAGTGCTAGATCCCCAGCGGGGCTATCCTACGAGCAGTACTTC
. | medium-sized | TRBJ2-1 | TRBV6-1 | CASSRLGRAVSYNEQFF | TGTGCCAGCAGTAGACTAGGACGGGCCGTCTCCTACAATGAGCAGTTCTTC
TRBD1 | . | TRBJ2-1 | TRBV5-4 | CASSLSQGSYNEQFF | TGTGCCAGCAGCTTGTCACAGGGGAGCTACAATGAGCAGTTCTTC
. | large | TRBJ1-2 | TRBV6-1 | CASSPSRGQLGYTF | TGTGCCAGCAGTCCTTCACGAGGACAACTCGGCTACACCTTC
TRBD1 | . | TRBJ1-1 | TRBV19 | CTSSRQGLNTEAFF | TGTACCAGTAGCCGACAGGGATTGAACACTGAAGCTTTCTTT
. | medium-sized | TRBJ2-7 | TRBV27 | CASSSPGHPSSYEQYF | TGTGCCAGCAGTTCCCCGGGACACCCAAGCTCCTACGAGCAGTACTTC
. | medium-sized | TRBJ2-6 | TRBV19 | CASSLTGGASGANVLTF | TGTGCCAGTAGTCTCACAGGGGGGGCGTCTGGGGCCAACGTCCTGACTTTC
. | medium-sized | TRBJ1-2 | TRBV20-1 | CSASQGYGYTF | TGCAGTGCTTCACAGGGCTATGGCTACACCTTC
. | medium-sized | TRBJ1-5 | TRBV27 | CASSNLDGRNQPQHF | TGTGCCAGCAGTAACTTGGACGGACGTAATCAGCCCCAGCATTTT
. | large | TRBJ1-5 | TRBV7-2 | CASSLGLNQPQHF | TGTGCCAGCAGCTTAGGGTTAAATCAGCCCCAGCATTTT
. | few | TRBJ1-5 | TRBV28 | CASLDSINQPQHF | TGTGCCAGCCTAGACAGTATCAATCAGCCCCAGCATTTT
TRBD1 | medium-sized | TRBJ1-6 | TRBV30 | CAWSRTGGLNNSPLHF | TGTGCCTGGTCCCGGACAGGGGGCTTAAATAATTCACCCCTCCACTTT
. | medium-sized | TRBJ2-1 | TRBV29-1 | CSARRGAGDNEQFF | TGCAGCGCCCGGAGGGGGGCTGGAGACAATGAGCAGTTCTTC
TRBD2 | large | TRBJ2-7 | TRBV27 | CASSFSGSYEQYF | TGTGCCAGCAGTTTTAGCGGGTCCTACGAGCAGTACTTC
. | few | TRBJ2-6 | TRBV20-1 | CSAPSRQSGANVLTF | TGCAGTGCTCCCTCTCGACAGTCTGGGGCCAACGTCCTGACTTTC
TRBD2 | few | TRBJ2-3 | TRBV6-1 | CASSWTRSTDTQYF | TGTGCCAGCAGCTGGACTAGGAGCACAGATACGCAGTATTTT
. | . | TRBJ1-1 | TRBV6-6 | CASSLGTGNLKAFF | TGTGCCAGTTCCCTAGGGACGGGGAATTTGAAAGCTTTCTTT
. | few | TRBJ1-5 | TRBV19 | CASSIPGAQPQHF | TGTGCCAGTAGTATTCCGGGGGCACAGCCCCAGCATTTT
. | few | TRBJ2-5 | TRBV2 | CASSEAEYQYF | TGTGCCAGCAGTGAAGCAGAATACCAGTACTTC
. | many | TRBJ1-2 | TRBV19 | CASSMGTLYGYTF | TGTGCCAGTAGTATGGGGACGCTGTATGGCTACACCTTC
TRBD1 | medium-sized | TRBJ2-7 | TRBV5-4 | CASRPGGSYEQYF | TGTGCCAGCAGACCAGGGGGATCCTACGAGCAGTACTTC
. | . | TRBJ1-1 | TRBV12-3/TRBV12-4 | CASSFKVNIEAFF | TGTGCCAGCAGTTTCAAGGTGAACATTGAAGCTTTCTTT
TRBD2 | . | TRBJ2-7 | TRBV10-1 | CASSGRLAGGRDEQYF | TGCGCCAGCAGTGGACGACTAGCGGGAGGGCGGGACGAGCAGTACTTC
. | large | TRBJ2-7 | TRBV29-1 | CSARDSVYEQYF | TGCAGCGCGCGGGACAGCGTTTACGAGCAGTACTTC